These T cell receptor beta chains were read from a single sample in a study of blood T cell repertoires in COVID-19. The table came from immunoSEQ multiplex PCR; TCRdb's copy has only in-frame clones and leaves some out. Found here are roughly 95,000 clones, about four fifths of them singletons; the top ten hold 5.5% to 7.5%. The source material was peripheral blood. The receptors derive from a man between 45 and 60 years old with active or convalescent COVID-19. CDR3s include the opening cysteine and the closing phenylalanine or tryptophan. The D gene is left open where the match is weak. The size field is filled for only some rows; it gives once, few, many or a size class.

j_call: TRBJ1-1; d_call: .; v_call: TRBV7-8; clone_size: once; cdr3_nt: TGTGCCAGCAGCTTACTCACAGGAGCTAACTTAGTAGAGGCTTTCTTT; cdr3_aa: CASSLLTGANLVEAFF
j_call: TRBJ1-6; d_call: .; v_call: TRBV6-1; clone_size: .; cdr3_nt: TGTGCCAGCAGTGAAGTCGGAGGGTTGGCATCACCCCTCCACTTT; cdr3_aa: CASSEVGGLASPLHF
j_call: TRBJ2-1; d_call: TRBD1; v_call: TRBV4-2; clone_size: .; cdr3_nt: TGTGCCAGCAGCCAGGGACAGGACTCCTACAATGAGCAGTTCTTC; cdr3_aa: CASSQGQDSYNEQFF
j_call: TRBJ2-5; d_call: TRBD1; v_call: TRBV28; clone_size: .; cdr3_nt: TGTGCCAGCAGTCTTCCGACAGGGGGCCCCCAGTACTTC; cdr3_aa: CASSLPTGGPQYF
j_call: TRBJ2-3; d_call: .; v_call: TRBV19; clone_size: few; cdr3_nt: TGTGCCAGTAGTATAGGCCGGACAGATACGCAGTATTTT; cdr3_aa: CASSIGRTDTQYF
j_call: TRBJ2-2; d_call: TRBD2; v_call: TRBV3-1/TRBV3-2; clone_size: .; cdr3_nt: TGTGCCAGCAGCCAATTTGTGGGACTAGCGAACACCGGGGAGCTGTTTTTT; cdr3_aa: CASSQFVGLANTGELFF
j_call: TRBJ1-1; d_call: .; v_call: TRBV12-2; clone_size: .; cdr3_nt: TGTGCAAGTCGCTTTAGCGGGGGTGGGCAGTTTGGGGGCTTGAACACTGAAGCTTTCTTT; cdr3_aa: CASRFSGGGQFGGLNTEAFF
j_call: TRBJ2-1; d_call: .; v_call: TRBV3-1/TRBV3-2; clone_size: .; cdr3_nt: TGTGCCAGCAGCCAAGCGGGGACCTACAATGAGCAGTTCTTC; cdr3_aa: CASSQAGTYNEQFF
j_call: TRBJ1-6; d_call: TRBD1; v_call: TRBV28; clone_size: .; cdr3_nt: TGTGCCAGCAGTTTCCCAGGGGGATCTTCACCCCTCCACTTT; cdr3_aa: CASSFPGGSSPLHF
j_call: TRBJ2-5; d_call: TRBD1; v_call: TRBV18; clone_size: once; cdr3_nt: TGTGCCAGCTCACCGAGGGACAGACAAGAGACCCAGTACTTC; cdr3_aa: CASSPRDRQETQYF